Listed here are 27 T cell receptor beta chains from one sample, sequenced in a study of T cell clonality in common variable immunodeficiency. Generated by immunoSEQ multiplex PCR, the TCRdb table keeps only in-frame clones and is missing some. The sample holds approximately 20,000 clones, and no clone turns up only once. Study-wide results and caveats: Fewer deletions and N-nucleotide insertions were reportedly seen in common variable immunodeficiency TCR beta sequences.

Antigen specificity for these receptors is unknown. Specimen: peripheral blood mononuclear cells. These receptors originate from a human donor with common variable immunodeficiency.

This clone appeared many times. The sequence runs out 3 residues before the end of the CDR3; the remainder is reconstructed from the germline J gene. The chain carries TRBV6-1 and TRBJ1-3; perhaps TRBD1 as D (6 bases). Germline CDR1 and CDR2: MNHNS and SASEGT. V gave up 2 bases and J gave up 7 bases, with 6 bases separating them. This CDR3 region has 12 residues. The CDR3 sequence is CASSERGNTIYF. The CDR3 DNA, read in part, is TGTGCCAGCAGTGAAAGGGGGAACACC.

This clone was recorded many times. The missing CDR3 end, 3 residues past where the read stops, is filled in from the germline J gene. The V gene is TRBV18, the J gene TRBJ2-7, with TRBD1 identical over 7 bases. CDR3 size: 15 residues. J was trimmed by 3 bases and V by 3 bases; bases with no gene match: 8. Germline V CDR1 and CDR2: KGHSH, LQKENI. CDR3 DNA, as far as it was read: TGTGCCAGCTCACCCATGACAGGGTCTAACTACGAG. Translated: CASSPMTGSNYE. In full, the CDR3 is CASSPMTGSNYEQYF.

This clone was counted many times. The read halts 3 residues ahead of the CDR3 end, with the missing end drawn from the germline J gene. The chain carries TRBV20-1 and TRBJ2-2; 8 bases fit TRBD2. The CDR3 covers 17 residues. Germline CDR1 is DFQATT and CDR2 is SNEGSKA (reference sequence). The junction had 8 bases not matched to a gene; V was cut back by 2 bases and J by 0 bases. The CDR3 spells CSARLAGQLSNTGELFF. Partial CDR3 DNA: TGCAGTGCTAGACTAGCGGGCCAACTCTCGAACACCGGGGAG.

In its sample, this clone ranks as medium-sized. The sequence runs out 3 residues before the end of the CDR3; the remainder is reconstructed from the germline J gene. The chain uses TRBV5-1 and TRBJ2-1, with TRBD2 matching 10 bases. This CDR3 is 16 amino acids long. Trimming removed 1 base from V and 2 bases from J; junction bases left unmatched: 3. Germline lookup yields CDR1 SGHRS and CDR2 YFSETQ. The CDR3 sequence: CASSLPTSGPYNEQFF. CDR3 DNA, as far as it was read: TGCGCCAGCAGCTTGCCGACTAGCGGGCCCTACAATGAG.

This clone was found many times. The read is 3 residues too short to cover the CDR3 end, so that end is filled in from the germline J gene. The chain has TRBV29-1 and TRBJ2-2; tentatively, D is TRBD1 (5 bases). This CDR3 spans 15 amino acids. Germline V gives CDR1 SQVTM, CDR2 ANQGSEA. The ends were cut back, 4 bases at V and 8 bases at J, with 20 bases in the middle. The CDR3 DNA, read in part, is TGCAGCGTTGGTGGGGTCGCAGGGTCTACTGGGGAG. Protein: CSVGGVAGSTGE. The entire CDR3 is CSVGGVAGSTGELFF.

There are a few counts of this clone. The read gets to within 3 residues of the CDR3 end, and the germline J gene fills in the rest. The genes are TRBV19 and TRBJ2-2, with 15 positions matching TRBD2. Germline trimming cut 4 bases from V and 3 bases from J; bases unmatched to any gene: 6. The CDR3 has 18 amino acids. Germline V lookup: CDR1 LNHDA, CDR2 SQIVND (reference sequence). The sequenced CDR3 bases are TGTGCCAGTAGTAAAGGACTAGCGGGAGGGCCGGACACCGGGGAG. Its protein is CASSKGLAGGPDTGE. The complete CDR3 protein is CASSKGLAGGPDTGELFF.

This clone came up many times. The CDR3 end lies 3 residues beyond the end of the read and is filled in from the germline J gene. The chain has TRBV2 and TRBJ1-2; a weak D match, TRBD1 (5 bases). This CDR3 has 14 residues. V lost 8 bases and J lost 2, with 15 bases in between. CDR1 is SNHLY and CDR2 is FYNNEI in the germline V gene. Partial CDR3 DNA: TGTGCCAGCTCCTTGGATCAGGGAAACTATGGC. This sequence encodes CASSLDQGNYG. The full CDR3 protein is CASSLDQGNYGYTF.

CDR3 bases read: TGTGCCAGTAGTACCGATAGACGGACTCCAGCGGGGTCCGGGGACCATGAG. Protein sequence: CASSTDRRTPAGSGDHE. In full, the CDR3 reads CASSTDRRTPAGSGDHEQFF. The chain is built from TRBV19 and TRBJ2-1; 7 bases are shared with TRBD2. The CDR3 goes on 3 residues after the read ends, and that part is filled in from the germline J gene. With 4 bases clipped from V and 8 bases from J, the junction kept 26 bases outside the gene matches. The CDR3 loop spans 20 amino acids. The germline V gene encodes CDR1 LNHDA and CDR2 SQIVND (reference sequence).

This clone has at least ten counts. The DNA ends 3 residues before the CDR3 does, and the rest of the CDR3 is filled in from the germline J gene. This chain connects TRBV7-9 to TRBJ2-7; D may be TRBD1 (6 bases). CDR1 and CDR2 from the germline V gene are SEHNR and FQNEAQ (reference sequence). V was pared by 1 base and J by 3 bases, with 10 bases between. This CDR3 is built from 14 residues. The CDR3: CASSLGTVDYEQYF. Partial CDR3 DNA: TGTGCCAGCAGCTTAGGGACAGTAGACTACGAG. The variable domain in full, with the rest retrieved from reference TRBV7-9 and TRBJ2-7, is DTGVSQNPRHKITKRGQNVTFRCDPISEHNRLYWYRQTLGQGPEFLTYFQNEAQLEKSRLLSDRFSAERPKGSFSTLEIQRTEQGDSAMYLCASSLGTVDYEQYFGPGTRLTVT.

This clone was detected only a few times. CDR3 DNA, as far as it was read: TGTGCCATCAGGGTGGAGGGGAGTGAG. Amino acid sequence: CAIRVEGSE. The complete CDR3 reads CAIRVEGSEQFF. The V call is TRBV10-3, the J call TRBJ2-1; perhaps TRBD2 as D (6 bases). The read is 3 residues too short to cover the CDR3 end, so that end is filled in from the germline J gene. V lost 6 bases to trimming and J lost 9 bases, with 12 bases between them. CDR1 ENHRY and CDR2 SYGVKD come from the germline V gene. The CDR3 is 12 residues long.

Note on this clone: The read is 3 residues too short to cover the CDR3 end, so that end is filled in from the germline J gene. The rearrangement joins TRBV19 to TRBJ1-5; D perhaps matches TRBD1 (5 bases). CDR3 size: 15 residues. V was clipped by 5 bases and J by 5 bases, with 16 bases between them. CDR1 and CDR2 from the germline V gene are LNHDA and SQIVND (reference sequence). CDR3 bases read: TGTGCCAGTAGTTCGGGGGAGTTAAAGTATCAGCCC. Amino acids: CASSSGELKYQP. Given in full, the CDR3 is CASSSGELKYQPQHF.

This clone has a count of ten or more. The read ends 3 residues shy of where the CDR3 ends; the end is completed using the germline J gene. J is TRBJ2-5 and V is TRBV20-1; 7 bases map to TRBD2. V was clipped by 1 base and J by 1 base; unmatched bases: 0. The CDR3 runs 13 residues. Germline loops: CDR1 DFQATT, CDR2 SNEGSKA (reference sequence). This chain's CDR3 is CSARVAGQETQYF. The sequenced part of the CDR3 DNA is TGCAGTGCTAGAGTAGCGGGCCAAGAGACC.

Ten or more counts support this clone. The sequence runs out 3 residues before the end of the CDR3; the remainder is reconstructed from the germline J gene. The rearrangement links TRBV4-1 to TRBJ2-1; D unclear. CDR1 is MGHRA and CDR2 is YSYEKL in the germline V gene. Trimming removed 5 bases at V and 9 bases at J, with 11 bases between. This CDR3 is built from 12 residues. Incomplete CDR3 DNA: TGCGCCAGCAGCTCGATCGCAGGTGAG. As protein: CASSSIAGE. The CDR3 in full is CASSSIAGEQFF.

This clone was seen ten or more times. With the read ending 3 residues before the CDR3 end, the germline J gene is used to fill in that end. This sequence joins TRBV5-1 and TRBJ1-2; D gene uncertain. Germline V gene sequence: CDR1 SGHRS, CDR2 YFSETQ. This CDR3 is 14 amino acids long. CDR3 residues: CASSLPGPSGGYTF. CDR3 DNA, as far as it was read: TGCGCCAGCAGCTTACCGGGCCCTTCGGGGGGC.

In this sample, this clone turned up many times. The observed sequence ends 3 residues before the CDR3 terminus, with the missing tail filled in from the germline J gene. The rearrangement joins TRBV5-1 to TRBJ1-5; possibly TRBD1 for D (6 bases). The germline V and J ends were trimmed by 2 bases and 5 bases, with 14 bases remaining between them. This CDR3 is built from 15 residues. Germline CDR1 and CDR2: SGHRS and YFSETQ. CDR3 sequence: CASSLTGQSDQPQHF. The CDR3 bases that were read are TGCGCCAGCAGCTTAACAGGGCAATCAGATCAGCCC.

At least ten counts were recorded for this clone. CDR3 DNA (partial): TGCAGTGCTCTACTCACCTACAATGAG. The encoded protein is CSALLTYNE. Given in full, the CDR3 is CSALLTYNEQFF. The chain has TRBV20-1 and TRBJ2-1; D gene ambiguous. The read finishes 3 residues shy of the CDR3 end, and the germline J gene is used to complete it. The CDR3 is 12 residues long. Deletions cut 5 bases from V and 2 bases from J, with 7 bases between. Per the germline V gene, CDR1 is DFQATT and CDR2 is SNEGSKA (reference sequence).

This clone was seen repeatedly, ten times or more. The read terminates 3 residues ahead of where the CDR3 ends, so the germline J gene completes it. The rearrangement joins TRBV6-1 to TRBJ1-3, with D possibly TRBD1 on 5 matching bases. This CDR3 spans 17 amino acids. Germline V gene lookup returns CDR1 MNHNS and CDR2 SASEGT. Trimming cost V 2 bases and J 4 bases, with 18 bases left between them. CDR3 DNA (partial): TGTGCCAGCAGTGAAATCGCGGGGGGGAGTTACGGAAACACC. Translation gives CASSEIAGGSYGNT. The entire CDR3 protein is CASSEIAGGSYGNTIYF.

In its sample, this clone was seen many times. The CDR3 end is not reached by the read, which stops 3 residues before it; the germline J gene fills it in. The chain joins TRBV20-1 to TRBJ2-5; 8 positions agree with TRBD1. The CDR3 has 13 residues. Germline-derived CDR1 and CDR2 are DFQATT and SNEGSKA (reference sequence). V lost 4 bases to trimming and J lost 4 bases; unmatched junction nucleotides: 5. The CDR3 bases that were read are TGCAGTGCTACCGGACAGGGCGGAGAGACC. Translated, it gives CSATGQGGET. The complete CDR3 protein is CSATGQGGETQYF.

On this clone: The read terminates 3 residues before the CDR3 end, so the remaining end is supplied by the germline J gene. V and J are TRBV23-1 and TRBJ1-3, with D possibly being TRBD1 (5 bases). TRBV23-1 counts as an open reading frame of uncertain function. The CDR3 consists of 18 residues. The V end lost 3 bases, the J end lost 0 bases, and 18 bases lay between the germline ends. The CDR3 loop is CASSHIRDYRSSGNTIYF. CDR3 bases read: TGCGCCAGCAGTCATATCCGGGACTACAGGAGCTCTGGAAACACC.

This clone has a count of ten or more. The sequence runs out 3 residues before the end of the CDR3; the remainder is reconstructed from the germline J gene. The chain employs TRBV18 and TRBJ1-2, with TRBD1 as a possible D gene (6 bases). Germline CDR1 reads KGHSH; CDR2 reads LQKENI. The CDR3 contains 16 residues. Trimming cost V 3 bases and J 5 bases, with 19 bases left between them. The CDR3 reads CASSPTGSSYGYGYTF. CDR3 bases read: TGTGCCAGCTCACCGACAGGTAGCTCTTACGGTTATGGC.

This clone was seen many times. Read data end 3 residues before the CDR3 end; the end is taken from the germline J gene. The rearrangement joins TRBV20-1 to TRBJ2-7, with a tentative D call TRBD2 (5 bases). The V end lost 6 bases, the J end lost 3 bases, and 24 bases lay between the germline ends. The CDR3 loop spans 16 amino acids. Germline CDR1 is DFQATT and CDR2 is SNEGSKA (reference sequence). The CDR3 DNA, read in part, is TGCAGTGCGTGCGGGTTCCCCCACTCCGCCTACTACGAG. Translating gives CSACGFPHSAYYE. The whole CDR3 is CSACGFPHSAYYEQYF.

This clone is termed medium-sized (0.01 to 0.1%). The observed sequence ends 3 residues before the CDR3 terminus, with the missing tail filled in from the germline J gene. The V and J genes are TRBV29-1 and TRBJ2-7; D unresolved. The CDR3 loop spans 14 amino acids. Germline values: CDR1 SQVTM, CDR2 ANQGSEA. Trimming took off 1 base at V and 6 bases at J, with 16 bases between the two ends. The CDR3 region is CSVEAGQAGFEQYF. Incomplete CDR3 DNA: TGCAGCGTTGAAGCTGGGCAGGCTGGTTTCGAG.

This clone occurred many times. The CDR3 end falls 3 residues outside the read, so it is completed with the germline J gene. The V and J genes are TRBV5-1 and TRBJ2-6, with 9 bases fitting TRBD1. This CDR3 region has 18 residues. V dropped 4 bases and J dropped 0; count of bases not matched to a gene: 8. Germline CDR1 reads SGHRS; CDR2 reads YFSETQ. The sequenced part of the CDR3 DNA is TGCGCCAGCAGCCTCACAGGGGGCTCTGACTCTGGGGCCAACGTC. This gives the protein CASSLTGGSDSGANV. The whole CDR3 region reads CASSLTGGSDSGANVLTF.

This clone was counted ten times or more. The DNA read from the CDR3 is TGTGCCAGTAGTCTCTCAGGTCCCTATGGC. This sequence encodes CASSLSGPYG. The CDR3 as a whole reads CASSLSGPYGYTF. The gene calls are TRBV19 and TRBJ1-2; D not resolved. From the germline J gene comes the end of the CDR3, since the read stops 3 residues before it. V lost 5 bases, J lost 4 bases, and 11 bases lay in between. This CDR3 spans 13 amino acids. CDR1 is LNHDA and CDR2 is SQIVND in the germline V gene (reference sequence).

This clone came up many times. The observed sequence ends 3 residues before the CDR3 terminus, with the missing tail filled in from the germline J gene. V usage is TRBV10-3 and J usage is TRBJ2-5; a weak D match, TRBD1 (6 bases). The CDR3 length is 16 residues. Germline-derived CDR1 and CDR2 are ENHRY and SYGVKD. V lost 3 bases to trimming and J lost 5 bases, with 19 bases between them. Partial CDR3 DNA: TGTGCCATCAGTGATCAGGGACAAGGAGGCCCGGAGACC. Translating it yields CAISDQGQGGPET. The entire CDR3 reads CAISDQGQGGPETQYF.

As for this clone: The read ends 3 residues shy of where the CDR3 ends; the end is completed using the germline J gene. This chain connects TRBV29-1 to TRBJ2-7; TRBD1 might be the D (6 bases). Per the germline V gene, CDR1 is SQVTM and CDR2 is ANQGSEA. The CDR3 sequence is 12 residues long. V was cut by 4 bases and J by 2 bases, with 9 bases left in between. The covered CDR3 bases are TGCAGCGTTGGTTCAGGGGCCTACGAG. Encoded protein: CSVGSGAYE. In full, the CDR3 is CSVGSGAYEQYF.

The sample holds many counts of this clone. The sequence runs out 3 residues before the end of the CDR3; the remainder is reconstructed from the germline J gene. The chain couples TRBV2 to TRBJ1-2, with D possibly matching TRBD1 (5 bases). The CDR3 is 12 amino acids. Germline V gene sequence: CDR1 SNHLY, CDR2 FYNNEI. V lost 8 bases, J lost 4 bases, and 11 bases lay in between. CDR3 DNA, as far as it was read: TGTGCCAGCTCGCAGAGGGGCTATGGC. Amino acid sequence: CASSQRGYG. The whole CDR3 region reads CASSQRGYGYTF.